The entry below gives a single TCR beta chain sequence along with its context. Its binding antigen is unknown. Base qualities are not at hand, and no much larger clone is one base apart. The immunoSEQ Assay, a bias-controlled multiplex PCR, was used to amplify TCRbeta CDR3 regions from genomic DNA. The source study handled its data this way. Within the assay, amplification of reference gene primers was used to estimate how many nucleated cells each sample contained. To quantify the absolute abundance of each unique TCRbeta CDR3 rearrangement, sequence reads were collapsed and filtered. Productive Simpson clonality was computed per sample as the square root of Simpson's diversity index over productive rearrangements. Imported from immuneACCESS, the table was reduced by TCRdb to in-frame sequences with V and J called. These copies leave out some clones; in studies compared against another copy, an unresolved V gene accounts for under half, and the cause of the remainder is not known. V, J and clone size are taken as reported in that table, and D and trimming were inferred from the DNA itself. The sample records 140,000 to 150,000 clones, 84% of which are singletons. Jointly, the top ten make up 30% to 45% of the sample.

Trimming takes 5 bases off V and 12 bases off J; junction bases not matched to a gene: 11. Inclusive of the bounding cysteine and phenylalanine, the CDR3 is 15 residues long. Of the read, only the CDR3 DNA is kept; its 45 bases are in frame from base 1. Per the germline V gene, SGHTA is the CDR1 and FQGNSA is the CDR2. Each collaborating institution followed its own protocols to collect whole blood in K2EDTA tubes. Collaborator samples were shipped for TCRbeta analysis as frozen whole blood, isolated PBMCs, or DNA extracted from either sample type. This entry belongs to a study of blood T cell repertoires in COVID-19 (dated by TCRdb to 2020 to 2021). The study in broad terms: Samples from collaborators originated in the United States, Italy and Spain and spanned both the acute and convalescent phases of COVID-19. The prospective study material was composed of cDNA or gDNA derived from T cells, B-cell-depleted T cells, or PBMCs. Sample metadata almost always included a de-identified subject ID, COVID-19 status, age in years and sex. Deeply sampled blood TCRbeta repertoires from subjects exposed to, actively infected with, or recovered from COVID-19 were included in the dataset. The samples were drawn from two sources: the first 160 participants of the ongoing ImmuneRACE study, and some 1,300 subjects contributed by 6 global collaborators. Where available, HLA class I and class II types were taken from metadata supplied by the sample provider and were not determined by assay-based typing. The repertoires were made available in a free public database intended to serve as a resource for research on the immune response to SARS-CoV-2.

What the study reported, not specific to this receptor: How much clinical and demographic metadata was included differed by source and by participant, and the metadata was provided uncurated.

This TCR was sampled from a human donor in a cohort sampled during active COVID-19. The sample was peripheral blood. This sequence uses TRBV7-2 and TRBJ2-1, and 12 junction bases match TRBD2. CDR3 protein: CASSPTSGGNKGQFF. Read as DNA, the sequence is TGTGCCAGCAGCCCCACTAGCGGGGGGAACAAGGGGCAGTTCTTC.